The 10 T cell receptor beta chains listed next were all sequenced from one sample in a study of neurological immune-mediated disorders. One entry per CDR3 protein results from TCRdb running MiXCR on the 5' RACE reads. The sample lists approximately 100,000 distinct CDR3 sequences; roughly 3.5% were seen once. The sequencing input was PBMCs. These receptors originate from a woman between 18 and 30 years old with multiple sclerosis.

This clonotype showed up many times. CDR3 amino acids: CASRNQAAVQFF. In DNA, the CDR3 is TGTGCCAGCAGAAATCAGGCGGCAGTACAGTTCTTC. The rearrangement uses TRBV6-5 and TRBJ2-1; D is ambiguous. Trimming pared 6 bases from V and 13 bases from J, leaving 16 bases between. There are 12 residues in the CDR3. Germline loops: CDR1 MNHEY, CDR2 SVGAGI.

The sample holds many counts of this clonotype. The V call is TRBV5-1, the J call TRBJ1-1; D ambiguous. The CDR3 has 14 amino acids. Germline assignment: CDR1 SGHRS and CDR2 YFSETQ. Trimming pared 1 base from V and 7 bases from J, leaving 14 bases between. In nucleotides, the CDR3 is TGCGCCAGCAGCTTGCTGTCTCCAGGCCTTGAAGCTTTCTTT. This codes for CASSLLSPGLEAFF.

This clonotype showed up many times. This chain links TRBV7-3 with TRBJ1-2, with D possibly TRBD1 on 5 matching bases. Germline V gene data show CDR1 as SGHTA and CDR2 as FQGTGA. The CDR3 consists of 14 residues. The ends were cut back, 6 bases at V and 1 base at J, with 12 bases in the middle. This CDR3 reads CASSQGAGNYGYTF. The CDR3 DNA is TGTGCCAGCAGTCAAGGGGCGGGTAACTATGGCTACACCTTC.

This clonotype was seen ten or more times. The gene calls are TRBV20-1 and TRBJ2-7; 8 nucleotides align to TRBD1. Looked up from germline, CDR1 is DFQATT and CDR2 is SNEGSKA (reference sequence). The CDR3 extends over 15 amino acids. Unmatched junction bases numbered 12, after V lost 5 bases and J lost 3 bases. This CDR3 reads CSASDYRDRFYEQYF. As DNA, the CDR3 is TGCAGTGCTTCCGACTACCGGGACAGGTTCTACGAGCAGTACTTC.

This clonotype appeared many times. CDR3 loop: CASSYSRARSYNEQFF. In DNA, the CDR3 is TGTGCCAGCAGTTACTCCCGGGCTCGATCCTACAATGAGCAGTTCTTC. The chain combines TRBV6-5 with TRBJ2-1; unclear D gene. Trimming shortened V by 0 bases and J by 1 base, and 10 bases separated the two germline ends. CDR1 is MNHEY and CDR2 is SVGAGI in the germline V gene. CDR3 length: 16 amino acids.

In this sample, this clonotype turned up many times. The chain carries TRBV20-1 and TRBJ1-5; TRBD1 might be the D (5 bases). Germline V gene lookup returns CDR1 DFQATT and CDR2 SNEGSKA (reference sequence). This CDR3 contains 15 residues. V was pared by 0 bases and J by 5 bases, with 14 bases between. The DNA of the CDR3 is TGCAGTGCTAGAGATCGCCAGCGGGGGGATCAGCCCCAGCATTTT. It specifies CSARDRQRGDQPQHF.

This clonotype was counted ten times or more. The genes are TRBV5-1 and TRBJ1-2; no clear D. The germline V and J ends were trimmed by 2 bases and 2 bases, with 4 bases remaining between them. Germline V CDR1 and CDR2: SGHRS, YFSETQ. The CDR3 is 12 amino acids. CDR3 sequence reads: CASSFNNYGYTF. For the CDR3, the DNA is TGCGCCAGCAGCTTCAACAACTATGGCTACACCTTC.

This clonotype has a count of ten or more. The J gene is TRBJ2-5, the V gene TRBV5-1; TRBD1 matches 7 bases. This CDR3 contains 13 residues. V trimming: 5 bases; J trimming: 8 bases; junction bases outside the gene matches: 9. Germline CDR1 SGHRS, CDR2 YFSETQ. The CDR3 region is CASSNDRVDTQYF. CDR3 nucleotides: TGCGCCAGCAGTAATGACAGGGTCGACACCCAGTACTTC.

This clonotype came up a few times. This chain uses TRBV19 with TRBJ2-4; D possibly corresponds to TRBD2 (5 bases). Germline CDR1 LNHDA, CDR2 SQIVND (reference sequence). Trimming removed 7 bases at V and 6 bases at J, with 16 bases between. This CDR3 is built from 14 residues. CDR3 residues: CASTGDPRGNIQYF. The CDR3 bases are TGTGCCAGTACCGGGGATCCCCGAGGAAACATTCAGTACTTC.

This clonotype has a count of ten or more. The genes are TRBV7-9 and TRBJ2-3, with 8 bases aligning to TRBD2. The germline gives CDR1 SEHNR, CDR2 FQNEAQ (reference sequence). With 5 bases clipped from V and 0 bases from J, the junction kept 7 bases outside the gene matches. This CDR3 region has 16 residues. The CDR3 reads CASSRTSGKSTDTQYF. The CDR3 DNA reads TGTGCCAGCAGCCGAACTAGCGGCAAAAGCACAGATACGCAGTATTTT.